The present TCR beta chain was sequenced within a study of cytomegalovirus exposure and HLA in healthy donors. Whole-study results and caveats: Rarity held for most TCR sequences, but there were some public TCRs that occurred in many donors. It was confirmed in vitro that a few of the CMV-associated chains were specific for CMV antigens.

Donors in the study were healthy people who gave bone marrow. With regard to this clone: Its cognate antigen is unknown.

A multiplex PCR was run with 60 Vbeta primers and 13 Jbeta primers. Data came from immunoSEQ multiplex PCR; TCRdb stores just in-frame clones and leaves some out. The sample shows roughly 120,000 clones, nearly 80% of them seen only once. Germline CDR1 KGHSH, CDR2 LQKENI. The J segment lost 6 bases and the V segment lost 2 bases, leaving 3 bases of the junction unmatched. CDR3 length equals 14 residues. V usage is TRBV18 and J usage is TRBJ1-2; 10 nucleotides align to TRBD1. Specimen: PBMCs. The clonotype comes from a woman in her 30s in good health and CMV-seronegative. As DNA, the CDR3 is TGTGCCAGCTCACCAACCGGGACAGGGGATGGCTACACCTTC. This gives the protein CASSPTGTGDGYTF.